This TCR beta chain was sequenced for a study of blood T cell repertoires in COVID-19 (dated by TCRdb to between 2020 and 2021). Background on the whole study: Samples from collaborators originated in the United States, Italy and Spain and spanned both the acute and convalescent phases of COVID-19. The prospective study material was composed of cDNA or gDNA derived from T cells, B-cell-depleted T cells, or PBMCs. Deeply sampled blood TCRbeta repertoires from subjects exposed to, actively infected with, or recovered from COVID-19 were included in the dataset. A freely available public database, intended as a resource for researchers studying the immune response to SARS-CoV-2, is where the repertoires were released. The samples were drawn from the first 160 participants of the ongoing ImmuneRACE study and from roughly 1,300 subjects provided by 6 global collaborators. Sample metadata almost always included a de-identified subject ID, COVID-19 status, age in years and sex. Where available, HLA class I and class II types were taken from metadata supplied by the sample provider and were not determined by assay-based typing. General findings and caveats noted by the study authors: How much clinical and demographic metadata was included differed by source and by participant, and the metadata was provided uncurated.

Note on this clone: Its target antigen remains unknown. No base quality values were provided; no much bigger clone lies one nucleotide off.

In the prospective study, participants were about 18 to 95 years old, resided in 24 geographic areas of the United States, and were enrolled through a virtual design. In the prospective study, cohorts were assigned on the basis of participant-reported clinical history obtained from a screening survey and a study questionnaire. Each participant in the prospective study had whole blood, serum and a nasopharyngeal or oropharyngeal swab collected by mobile phlebotomists. Over an approximately 2-month period, participants in the prospective study had the option of providing additional blood draws and questionnaires. Blood samples from the prospective study were shipped frozen or at room temperature prior to DNA extraction. The immunoSEQ Assay, a bias-controlled multiplex PCR, was used to amplify TCRbeta CDR3 regions from genomic DNA. The authors' analysis ran thus. The number of nucleated cells in each sample was estimated by amplification of reference gene primers within the assay. Sequence reads were collapsed and filtered to measure the absolute abundance of every unique TCRbeta CDR3 rearrangement. For each sample, productive Simpson clonality was calculated as the square root of Simpson's diversity index over productive rearrangements. The source is immuneACCESS, and TCRdb retained only in-frame sequences with V and J called. Part of the clones is not carried over; for the studies checked, unresolved V genes explain less than half of this, and the remainder is unexplained. From that table come the V and J calls and clone size; the DNA was used to work out D and trimming. This sample is represented by 270,000 or so clones; roughly 88% of them were singletons. The ten largest clones take up approximately 2.5% of the sample.

Sequenced material: PBMCs or T cells enriched from blood (not recorded which). This TCR came from a middle-aged woman with acute COVID-19.

The CDR3 region has the sequence CASSYQHGPGPQHF. The DNA sequence reads TGTGCCAGCAGTTACCAACACGGACCGGGACCCCAGCATTTT. The chain joins TRBV6-5 to TRBJ1-5; the D gene is unclear. Spanning cysteine to phenylalanine, the CDR3 consists of 14 amino acids. Only CDR3 DNA is held: 42 bases, read in frame from base 1. Per the germline V gene, MNHEY is the CDR1 and SVGAGI is the CDR2. Deletion took 2 bases off V and 10 bases off J, with a span of 15 bases between the germline ends.